This TCR beta chain stems from a study of blood T cell repertoires in COVID-19. Overall study: PBMCs, B-cell-depleted T cells, or T cells provided the cDNA or gDNA that made up the material.

Original processing notes: Estimation of nucleated cell counts relied on the amplification of reference gene primers. Profiled with immunoSEQ multiplex PCR; TCRdb holds only in-frame clones, not every one. V and J calls and clone size are those listed in that table; D and trimming were worked out from the DNA. The sample includes 65,000 to 100,000 clones, approximately 78% of them seen just once. This clone was detected only a few times. Per germline, CDR1 SGHNT and CDR2 YENEEA. The CDR3 has 16 amino acids. Trimming removed 2 bases at V and 1 base at J, with 13 bases between. This receptor was obtained from a woman aged 80 or over with acute or convalescent COVID-19. The sample was peripheral blood. The J gene is TRBJ2-3, the V gene TRBV11-3; D not resolved. The CDR3, as DNA: TGTGCCAGCAGCTTAAGCGTCCTCGCTCGCACAGATACGCAGTATTTT. Translated: CASSLSVLARTDTQYF.